This entry lists 19 T cell receptor beta chains sequenced from one sample in a study of blood T cell repertoires in COVID-19. Measured with immunoSEQ multiplex PCR; TCRdb has only the in-frame clones, and not every one. The sample carries around 240,000 clones, about 80% recorded once. Sequencing was done on a sample of peripheral blood. The receptors were sampled from a woman older than 75 with acute or convalescent COVID-19.

About this clone itself: No DNA is shown, since the ends of the CDR3 on it are uncertain; the CDR3 is the one TCRdb lists. The chain combines TRBV27 with TRBJ1-4. The CDR3 region is 14 residues in length, termini included. Germline CDR1 and CDR2: MNHEY and SMNVEV (reference sequence). CDR3 residues: CASSSVRGAEKLFF.

This sequence joins TRBV3-1 (or the pseudogene TRBV3-2) and TRBJ1-2; the D gene is possibly TRBD1 (5 bases). This CDR3 contains 13 residues. Germline V lookup: CDR1 LGHDT, CDR2 YNNKEL (reference sequence). The ends were cut back, 5 bases at V and 8 bases at J, with 15 bases in the middle. CDR3 residues: CASSGTTRGGYTF. The CDR3 coding sequence is TGTGCCAGCAGCGGGACTACCCGCGGGGGCTACACCTTC.

This sequence joins TRBV19 and TRBJ1-1; D unclear. The CDR3 consists of 15 residues. Germline V gene data show CDR1 as LNHDA and CDR2 as SQIVND (reference sequence). Trimming left V 9 bases short and J 0 bases short, with 17 bases between. CDR3 sequence (DNA): TGTGCCAGCGAAGTTAGGACGGGGATGAACACTGAAGCTTTCTTT. As protein: CASEVRTGMNTEAFF. Supplemented by reference TRBV19 and TRBJ1-1, the full variable domain reads DGGITQSPKYLFRKEGQNVTLSCEQNLNHDAMYWYRQDPGQGLRLIYYSQIVNDFQKGDIAEGYSVSREKKESFPLTVTSAQKNPTAFYLCASEVRTGMNTEAFFGQGTRLTVV.

To note about this clone: Other nucleotide sequences in the sample specify the same CDR3. This chain links TRBV5-1 with TRBJ2-3; 7 nucleotides agree with TRBD1. The germline V gene has CDR1 SGHRS and CDR2 YFSETQ. The V gene end was trimmed by 0 bases and the J gene end by 0 bases; junction bases not matched to a gene: 1. CDR3 length equals 15 residues. CDR3 sequence reads: CASSLDRGSTDTQYF. The DNA for the CDR3 is TGCGCCAGCAGCTTGGACAGGGGAAGCACAGATACGCAGTATTTT. Complete variable domain (other parts from reference TRBV5-1 and TRBJ2-3): KAGVTQTPRYLIKTRGQQVTLSCSPISGHRSVSWYQQTPGQGLQFLFEYFSETQRNKGNFPGRFSGRQFSNSRSEMNVSTLELGDSALYLCASSLDRGSTDTQYFGPGTRLTVL.

The CDR3 spells CASSIRGGLPQHF. CDR3 DNA sequence: TGTGCCAGTAGTATCAGAGGGGGTCTGCCCCAGCATTTT. The chain employs TRBV19 and TRBJ1-5; perhaps TRBD1 as D (6 bases). V lost 3 bases and J lost 9, with 12 bases in between. Germline CDR1 LNHDA, CDR2 SQIVND (reference sequence). This CDR3 has 13 amino acids.

The rearrangement joins TRBV18 to TRBJ1-2, with a tentative D call TRBD1 (6 bases). V was trimmed by 1 base and J by 6 bases, leaving 12 bases between them. The CDR3 extends over 14 amino acids. The germline V gene has CDR1 KGHSH and CDR2 LQKENI. The CDR3 DNA reads TGTGCCAGCTCACCACAAGAACAGGGTAATGGCTACACCTTC. Amino acids: CASSPQEQGNGYTF.

V is TRBV5-1 and J is TRBJ2-3; 11 bases agree with TRBD2. This CDR3 comprises 15 residues. From germline, CDR1 is SGHRS and CDR2 YFSETQ. Losses at the gene ends were 0 bases for V and 5 bases for J; bases not matched to a gene: 2. The CDR3 here is CASSLGLAGGDTQYF. The CDR3 DNA follows: TGCGCCAGCAGCTTGGGGCTAGCGGGAGGAGATACGCAGTATTTT. The whole variable domain, remainder taken from reference TRBV5-1 and TRBJ2-3, is KAGVTQTPRYLIKTRGQQVTLSCSPISGHRSVSWYQQTPGQGLQFLFEYFSETQRNKGNFPGRFSGRQFSNSRSEMNVSTLELGDSALYLCASSLGLAGGDTQYFGPGTRLTVL.

The rearrangement joins TRBV5-4 to TRBJ2-2, with 9 bases aligning to TRBD1. V was clipped by 4 bases and J by 7 bases; unmatched bases: 5. The germline CDR1 and CDR2 sequences are SGHNT and YYREEE (reference sequence). The CDR3 covers 14 residues. The CDR3 spells CASSLGQGNGELFF. CDR3 coding DNA: TGTGCCAGCAGCCTGGGACAGGGCAACGGGGAGCTGTTTTTT.

The rearrangement uses TRBV7-2 and TRBJ2-1, with 13 bases aligning to TRBD2. Losses at the gene ends were 3 bases for V and 2 bases for J; bases not matched to a gene: 7. Germline CDR1 reads SGHTA; CDR2 reads FQGNSA. The CDR3 is made up of 18 amino acids. The CDR3 nucleotides read TGTGCCAGCAGCTTTCGTGGGACTAGCGGGGCGGCCTACAATGAGCAGTTCTTC. This gives the protein CASSFRGTSGAAYNEQFF.

V usage is TRBV4-3 and J usage is TRBJ2-6, with a weak D call TRBD1 (6 bases). The length of the CDR3 is 16 residues. Trimming took off 2 bases at V and 4 bases at J, with 12 bases between the two ends. From germline, CDR1 is LGHNA and CDR2 YSLEER. This CDR3 is CASSQHAGTGANVLTF. The CDR3, as DNA: TGCGCCAGCAGCCAACACGCCGGGACAGGGGCCAACGTCCTGACTTTC.

The genes are TRBV5-1 and TRBJ2-3, with 8 bases matching TRBD1. The ends lost 4 bases at V and 3 bases at J; junction bases unmatched: 7. Looked up from germline, CDR1 is SGHRS and CDR2 is YFSETQ. This CDR3 spans 15 amino acids. CDR3 in DNA: TGCGCCAGCAGCCCCGGACAGGGAAAGACAGATACGCAGTATTTT. Its translation is CASSPGQGKTDTQYF.

This clone has just one count. The chain links TRBV7-2 to TRBJ1-1; a weak D match, TRBD1 (5 bases). CDR1 and CDR2 (germline): SGHTA, FQGNSA. Deletions cut 2 bases from V and 11 bases from J, with 12 bases between. This CDR3 has 12 amino acids. CDR3 DNA: TGTGCCAGCAGCTTACTGGGGGGAGGGGCTTTCTTT. Encoded protein: CASSLLGGGAFF.

The chain carries TRBV7-2 and TRBJ1-2, with 10 positions matching TRBD1. The V segment lost 6 bases and the J segment 4 bases; nucleotides outside the gene matches: 5. CDR3 length equals 14 residues. Germline values: CDR1 SGHTA, CDR2 FQGNSA. CDR3 amino acids: CASRDRGPSYGYTF. In nucleotides, the CDR3 is TGTGCCAGCAGAGACAGGGGGCCGAGCTATGGCTACACCTTC.

In DNA, the CDR3 is TGTGCCAGCAGCGTCCACGGACAGGGGCCACATAGCAATCAGCCCCAGCATTTT. This sequence encodes CASSVHGQGPHSNQPQHF. V is TRBV7-4 and J is TRBJ1-5, with 9 bases fitting TRBD1. Trimming at V came to 5 bases and at J to 0 bases, leaving 11 bases not matched to a gene. This CDR3 is built from 18 residues. Germline CDR1 reads SGHVT; CDR2 reads SQSDAQ.

The CDR3 region is CASSTRTSGGDTEQETQYF. CDR3 nucleotides: TGTGCCAGCAGCACTCGGACTAGCGGGGGGGACACCGAGCAAGAGACCCAGTACTTC. This chain connects TRBV21-1 to TRBJ2-5; the table's D call TRBD2 went unverified against the DNA. TRBV21-1 is given as a pseudogene. The CDR3 spans 19 residues.

This clone has just a few counts. V usage is TRBV5-1 and J usage is TRBJ2-5; maybe TRBD1 (7 bases). V was pared by 2 bases and J by 4 bases, with 18 bases between. This CDR3 is built from 16 residues. The germline gives CDR1 SGHRS, CDR2 YFSETQ. The chain's CDR3 is CASSLGPGRGVETQYF. DNA of the CDR3: TGCGCCAGCAGCTTAGGCCCCGGCAGGGGGGTAGAGACCCAGTACTTC.

The chain combines TRBV15 with TRBJ1-2, with a weak D call TRBD1 (5 bases). V dropped 0 bases and J dropped 2 bases, with 10 bases sitting between them. In germline, CDR1 is LNHNV, CDR2 YYDKDF (reference sequence). The CDR3 is 15 residues long. CDR3 sequence reads: CATSRDPRQNYGYTF. The CDR3, as DNA: TGTGCCACCAGCAGAGATCCGAGACAGAACTATGGCTACACCTTC.

V usage is TRBV7-9 and J usage is TRBJ2-3; 8 bases map to TRBD2. Germline-derived CDR1 and CDR2 are SEHNR and FQNEAQ (reference sequence). Trimming took 3 bases from V and 5 from J; bases not matched to a gene: 7. CDR3 length: 15 amino acids. DNA for the CDR3: TGTGCCAGCAGCTTGGGAACGGGAGGGGGAGATACGCAGTATTTT. Its translation is CASSLGTGGGDTQYF.

The V call is TRBV19, the J call TRBJ2-5; 8 nucleotides line up with TRBD1. V was clipped by 3 bases and J by 4 bases; unmatched bases: 10. The CDR3 is 16 amino acids. In germline, CDR1 is LNHDA, CDR2 SQIVND (reference sequence). CDR3 sequence: CASSIHRSGGRETQYF. In DNA, the CDR3 is TGTGCCAGTAGTATTCACCGATCAGGGGGCAGAGAGACCCAGTACTTC. The full variable domain, completed using reference TRBV19 and TRBJ2-5, is DGGITQSPKYLFRKEGQNVTLSCEQNLNHDAMYWYRQDPGQGLRLIYYSQIVNDFQKGDIAEGYSVSREKKESFPLTVTSAQKNPTAFYLCASSIHRSGGRETQYFGPGTRLLVL.